This TCR beta chain was observed in a study of blood T cells in healthy people across ages. Concerning this clonotype: Its antigen remains unknown.

Points from the study as a whole: The study found more naive CD4+ cells and higher diversity in long-lived than aged donors. Unsorted PBMC input precluded a conclusive naive versus antigen-experienced comparison. Donor CMV status, an unknown factor, possibly confounded changes in expanded clonotypes.

Primers used in a second PCR of about 7 to 12 cycles were a sample-barcoded 5' primer and a J-beta primer mix. TCRdb passed the 5' RACE reads through MiXCR, listing each CDR3 protein once. The data contain about 1.5 million distinct CDR3 sequences, 42% of them seen just once; the ten biggest clones take up around 4%. Germline loops: CDR1 SQVTM, CDR2 ANQGSEA. This CDR3 contains 13 residues. Trimming took 6 bases from V and 5 from J; bases not matched to a gene: 7. Sequencing was performed on blood. J is TRBJ2-7 and V is TRBV29-1; 10 nucleotides agree with TRBD1. This TCR derives from a woman younger than 30 in good health. The CDR3 DNA follows: TGCAGCGTCCGGACAGGGGGAACAAACGAGCAGTACTTC. It translates to CSVRTGGTNEQYF.